Listed here are 32 T cell receptor beta chains from one sample, sequenced in a study of blood T cell repertoires in COVID-19. The table came from immunoSEQ multiplex PCR; TCRdb's copy has only in-frame clones and leaves some out. The sample lists over 140,000 clones; approximately 84% were seen once. The sequenced sample was peripheral blood. The source is a woman in her sixties with acute or convalescent COVID-19.

The genes are TRBV11-3 and TRBJ2-1, with TRBD1 matching over 11 bases. There are 16 residues in the CDR3. Germline V gene sequence: CDR1 SGHNT, CDR2 YENEEA. The J segment lost 6 bases and the V segment lost 5 bases, leaving 9 bases of the junction unmatched. CDR3 DNA: TGTGCCAGCAGCCATACCGGGACAGGGGGTTCCAATGAGCAGTTCTTC. Residues: CASSHTGTGGSNEQFF. The variable domain in full, with the rest retrieved from reference TRBV11-3 and TRBJ2-1, is EAGVVQSPRYKIIEKKQPVAFWCNPISGHNTLYWYLQNLGQGPELLIRYENEEAVDDSQLPKDRFSAERLKGVDSTLKIQPAELGDSAVYLCASSHTGTGGSNEQFFGPGTRLTVL.

The V and J genes are TRBV6-5 and TRBJ2-7; 7 bases are shared with TRBD2. V dropped 6 bases and J dropped 2; count of bases not matched to a gene: 7. This CDR3 spans 14 amino acids. Looked up from germline, CDR1 is MNHEY and CDR2 is SVGAGI. The CDR3 region is CASSPLGGAYEQYF. DNA for the CDR3: TGTGCCAGCAGCCCCCTGGGAGGGGCCTACGAGCAGTACTTC.

This chain links TRBV28 with TRBJ2-1; perhaps TRBD2 as D (7 bases). The V and J ends lost 5 bases and 12 bases respectively, with 14 bases between them. CDR3 length: 12 residues. The germline CDR1 and CDR2 sequences are MDHEN and SYDVKM. CDR3 DNA: TGTGCCAGCAGTCCGACAGGCGGGAGGCAGTTCTTC. It encodes CASSPTGGRQFF.

The CDR3 reads CATSTIPGQTNEQFF. The CDR3 DNA sequence: TGTGCCACCAGCACCATCCCGGGACAAACGAATGAGCAGTTCTTC. J is TRBJ2-1 and V is TRBV15; TRBD1 might be the D (6 bases). The CDR3 loop spans 15 amino acids. Germline V gene data show CDR1 as LNHNV and CDR2 as YYDKDF (reference sequence). V was cut by 4 bases and J by 7 bases, with 17 bases left in between.

This chain connects TRBV12-3 or TRBV12-4 to TRBJ1-4; no firm D call. The CDR3 covers 11 residues. The V gene lost 6 bases and the J gene lost 13 bases, with 12 bases spanning the gap. For the CDR3, the DNA is TGTGCCAGCAGCGAGGGAGTCGGACTGTTTTTT. Its protein product is CASSEGVGLFF.

This sequence joins TRBV7-2 and TRBJ2-3; D unresolved. Germline CDR1 reads SGHTA; CDR2 reads FQGNSA. There are 12 residues in the CDR3. Trimming removed 3 bases from V and 3 bases from J, with 4 bases in between. The CDR3 nucleotides read TGTGCCAGCAGCTTGCGTACAGATACGCAGTATTTT. The encoded protein is CASSLRTDTQYF.

This chain connects TRBV5-8 to TRBJ1-1, with unresolved D. Germline CDR1 reads SGHTS; CDR2 reads YDEGEE. V lost 2 bases and J lost 5, with 7 bases in between. There are 12 residues in the CDR3. The CDR3 spells CASSLRHTEAFF. CDR3 sequence (DNA): TGTGCCAGCAGCTTACGACATACTGAAGCTTTCTTT.

The chain couples TRBV28 to TRBJ1-1, with D possibly matching TRBD1 (5 bases). Between the trimmed V and J ends, which lost 1 base and 5 bases, there was a span of 11 bases. Per the germline V gene, CDR1 is MDHEN and CDR2 is SYDVKM. CDR3 length: 14 amino acids. The CDR3 sequence: CASSLFQEGTEAFF. The CDR3 nucleotides are TGTGCCAGCAGTTTATTCCAGGAGGGGACTGAAGCTTTCTTT.

This clone was counted a few times. V and J are TRBV7-9 and TRBJ2-7; D perhaps matches TRBD1 (7 bases). Germline CDR1 is SEHNR and CDR2 is FQNEAQ (reference sequence). Trimming pared 5 bases from V and 2 bases from J, leaving 19 bases between. This CDR3 comprises 16 residues. CDR3 in DNA: TGTGCCAGCAGCCAGGGGGGCGGGCAGTTGACCTACGAGCAGTACTTC. Its translation: CASSQGGGQLTYEQYF.

This chain connects TRBV28 to TRBJ2-3; the match to TRBD2 covers 7 bases. The CDR3 runs 16 residues. V gave up 6 bases and J gave up 1 base; unmatched junction bases: 10. CDR1 is MDHEN and CDR2 is SYDVKM in the germline V gene. CDR3 sequence reads: CASRPLLAGGTDTQYF. In DNA form, the CDR3 reads TGTGCCAGCAGACCTCTTCTGGCGGGAGGCACAGATACGCAGTATTTT. The full variable domain, with the rest looked up from reference TRBV28 and TRBJ2-3, is DVKVTQSSRYLVKRTGEKVFLECVQDMDHENMFWYRQDPGLGLRLIYFSYDVKMKEKGDIPEGYSVSREKKERFSLILESASTNQTSMYLCASRPLLAGGTDTQYFGPGTRLTVL.

This sequence joins TRBV28 and TRBJ1-5, with D unclear. In germline, CDR1 is MDHEN, CDR2 SYDVKM. V lost 6 bases to trimming and J lost 3 bases, with 15 bases between them. CDR3 size: 15 residues. The CDR3, as DNA: TGTGCCAGCAGCCCCCCAGACTGGAACAATCAGCCCCAGCATTTT. The encoded protein is CASSPPDWNNQPQHF.

This chain's CDR3 is CASSRAGTGTFEMNTEAFF. The CDR3 coding sequence is TGCGCCAGCAGTCGAGCCGGGACAGGGACGTTTGAAATGAACACTGAAGCTTTCTTT. This chain uses TRBV4-3 with TRBJ1-1, with 9 bases fitting TRBD1. The CDR3 is 19 residues long. After removal of 6 bases from V and 0 bases from J, the junction contained 17 bases not matched to a gene. Germline loops: CDR1 LGHNA, CDR2 YSLEER.

The chain is built from TRBV5-1 and TRBJ2-5; 8 bases are shared with TRBD2. Germline values: CDR1 SGHRS, CDR2 YFSETQ. V shed 5 bases and J 6 bases; nucleotides not matched to a gene: 9. CDR3 size: 14 residues. The CDR3: CASRGLEGLKTQYF. For the CDR3, the DNA is TGCGCCAGCAGGGGACTAGAGGGTTTAAAGACCCAGTACTTC.

The chain joins TRBV29-1 to TRBJ2-7; 9 positions agree with TRBD1. V lost 6 bases and J lost 3; bases outside the gene matches: 6. The CDR3 consists of 13 residues. CDR1 is SQVTM, CDR2 ANQGSEA, per germline. Here the CDR3 DNA reads TGCAGCGTCCGGGACAGGGCAAGCTACGAGCAGTACTTC. Amino acid sequence: CSVRDRASYEQYF.

This chain links TRBV5-6 with TRBJ2-3, with a possible D match to TRBD2 (6 bases). Trimming removed 5 bases from V and 2 bases from J, with 18 bases in between. CDR1 is SGHDT and CDR2 is YYEEEE in the germline V gene. The CDR3 runs to 16 residues. The CDR3 spells CASSYGTVWTTDTQYF. The CDR3 DNA sequence: TGTGCCAGCAGTTACGGGACTGTCTGGACCACAGATACGCAGTATTTT.

This clone showed up just once. The V call is TRBV5-1, the J call TRBJ2-7; 10 bases are a match to TRBD1. Germline V gene lookup returns CDR1 SGHRS and CDR2 YFSETQ. The CDR3 has 16 residues. V shed 3 bases and J 6 bases; nucleotides not matched to a gene: 12. The CDR3 here is CASSSASGDRGFEQYF. Here the CDR3 DNA reads TGCGCCAGCAGCTCGGCGTCCGGGGACAGGGGTTTCGAGCAGTACTTC.

This clone was observed a single time. This chain connects TRBV7-6 to TRBJ1-2; the D is unclear. There are 12 residues in the CDR3. Germline V gives CDR1 SGHVS, CDR2 FNYEAQ. V lost 2 bases and J 7 bases, leaving 8 bases between the germline ends. The CDR3 DNA sequence: TGTGCCAGCAGCTTATCCGGAGGTGGCTACACCTTC. Translating gives CASSLSGGGYTF.

The rearrangement joins TRBV19 to TRBJ2-1; 7 bases agree with TRBD2. The CDR3 is made up of 15 amino acids. Germline CDR1 is LNHDA and CDR2 is SQIVND (reference sequence). V trimming: 4 bases; J trimming: 3 bases; junction bases outside the gene matches: 6. CDR3 sequence: CASSTSGTLYNEQFF. As DNA, the CDR3 is TGTGCCAGTAGTACCAGCGGGACTCTCTACAATGAGCAGTTCTTC.

V is TRBV3-1 (or the pseudogene TRBV3-2) and J is TRBJ1-2; maybe TRBD1 (5 bases). Looked up from germline, CDR1 is LGHDT and CDR2 is YNNKEL (reference sequence). There are 15 residues in the CDR3. The germline V and J ends were trimmed by 4 bases and 6 bases, with 18 bases remaining between them. CDR3 coding DNA: TGTGCCAGCAGCCTTCAAAGCACGGACAAACATGGCTACACCTTC. Protein: CASSLQSTDKHGYTF.

J is TRBJ2-7 and V is TRBV27, with 13 nucleotides matching TRBD2. The trim removed 3 bases at V and 5 bases at J, leaving 4 bases unmatched. CDR3 length equals 15 residues. Looked up from germline, CDR1 is MNHEY and CDR2 is SMNVEV (reference sequence). In DNA, the CDR3 is TGTGCCAGCAGTTTCCGCGGACTAGCGGGAGACGAGCAGTACTTC. This translates into CASSFRGLAGDEQYF.

This chain joins TRBV12-3 or TRBV12-4 and TRBJ2-7; D uncertain. The V end was cut by 3 bases, the J end by 3 bases, with 9 bases between. The CDR3 covers 13 residues. CDR3 in DNA: TGTGCCAGCAGTTTTGCTAGAGACTACGAGCAGTACTTC. This encodes CASSFARDYEQYF.

The chain employs TRBV27 and TRBJ2-7, with TRBD1 identical over 8 bases. With 5 bases clipped from V and 1 base from J, the junction kept 10 bases outside the gene matches. This CDR3 spans 16 amino acids. CDR1 and CDR2 (germline): MNHEY, SMNVEV (reference sequence). The CDR3 here is CASSPWTGFRSYEQYF. In DNA form, the CDR3 reads TGTGCCAGCAGTCCTTGGACAGGGTTCCGTTCCTACGAGCAGTACTTC.

This clone was seen just once. V usage is TRBV27 and J usage is TRBJ1-1; maybe TRBD1 (5 bases). V lost 6 bases and J lost 4, with 12 bases in between. CDR1 and CDR2 (germline): MNHEY, SMNVEV (reference sequence). CDR3 length: 13 amino acids. The CDR3 DNA is TGTGCCAGCAGCCCAGGGTTCGGCACTGAAGCTTTCTTT. Residues: CASSPGFGTEAFF.

The chain carries TRBV6-5 and TRBJ1-5, with 7 nucleotides matching TRBD1. Germline assignment: CDR1 MNHEY and CDR2 SVGAGI. The trim removed 6 bases at V and 7 bases at J, leaving 9 bases unmatched. The CDR3 runs 14 residues. CDR3 coding DNA: TGTGCCAGCAGCCTTGACAGGGTCTACCAGCCCCAGCATTTT. This translates into CASSLDRVYQPQHF.

The J gene is TRBJ2-7, the V gene TRBV3-1 (or the pseudogene TRBV3-2), with 7 bases aligning to TRBD1. This CDR3 region has 13 residues. Per germline, CDR1 LGHDT and CDR2 YNNKEL (reference sequence). J was trimmed by 7 bases and V by 4 bases; bases with no gene match: 7. Here the CDR3 reads CASSPRQGWEQYF. In nucleotides, the CDR3 is TGTGCCAGCAGCCCACGACAGGGTTGGGAGCAGTACTTC.

This rearrangement joins TRBV2 to TRBJ2-7; tentatively, D is TRBD1 (6 bases). CDR1 and CDR2 from the germline V gene are SNHLY and FYNNEI. Trimming pared 6 bases from V and 3 bases from J, leaving 15 bases between. The CDR3 has 14 amino acids. CDR3 bases: TGTGCCAGCAGACAACAGGGTAAAGTCTACGAGCAGTACTTC. Encoded protein: CASRQQGKVYEQYF.

The rearrangement uses TRBV24-1 and TRBJ2-1; D perhaps matches TRBD2 (6 bases). The V end lost 3 bases, the J end lost 10 bases, and 21 bases lay between the germline ends. Germline assignment: CDR1 KGHDR and CDR2 SFDVKD. The CDR3 spans 16 residues. In DNA, the CDR3 is TGTGCCACCAGTGATATTGGCGCGGGACCCTACCTGGAGCAGTTCTTC. It is translated as CATSDIGAGPYLEQFF.

The chain couples TRBV30 to TRBJ2-3; 11 bases agree with TRBD2. The CDR3 is 16 amino acids. Germline V CDR1 and CDR2: GTSNPN, SVGIG (reference sequence). V was pared by 2 bases and J by 6 bases, with 10 bases of the junction left unmatched. CDR3 coding DNA: TGTGCCTGGAGTAGGGTAGCGGGAGGGGTCGTGGATACGCAGTATTTT. Translating gives CAWSRVAGGVVDTQYF. Based on the CDR3 plus reference TRBV30 and TRBJ2-3, the full variable domain is SQTIHQWPATLVQPVGSPLSLECTVEGTSNPNLYWYRQAAGRGLQLLFYSVGIGQISSEVPQNLSASRPQDRQFILSSKKLLLSDSGFYLCAWSRVAGGVVDTQYFGPGTRLTVL.

This clone has just a few counts. The V call is TRBV5-1, the J call TRBJ1-6; TRBD1 matches at 10 bases. J lost 10 bases, V lost 4 bases, and 8 bases had no gene match. Germline lookup yields CDR1 SGHRS and CDR2 YFSETQ. The CDR3 runs 15 residues. CDR3 loop: CASSTTGGEGSPLHF. CDR3 nucleotides: TGCGCCAGCAGCACGACAGGGGGCGAAGGATCACCCCTCCACTTT.

The chain employs TRBV7-9 and TRBJ1-1; possible D gene TRBD1, 6 bases. This CDR3 has 15 residues. Looked up from germline, CDR1 is SEHNR and CDR2 is FQNEAQ (reference sequence). V lost 5 bases and J lost 6, with 19 bases in between. In DNA form, the CDR3 reads TGTGCCAGCAGCCCAAGGGGGGGGGCGCGAGCTGAAGCTTTCTTT. Residues: CASSPRGGARAEAFF.

This chain connects TRBV28 to TRBJ1-1; possible D gene TRBD1, 6 bases. CDR1 and CDR2 from the germline V gene are MDHEN and SYDVKM. The CDR3 is made up of 16 amino acids. Between the trimmed V and J ends, which lost 3 bases and 3 bases, there was a span of 17 bases. The CDR3 DNA is TGTGCCAGCAGTTTTCCCCTTTCGGGACAAGACACTGAAGCTTTCTTT. Translation: CASSFPLSGQDTEAFF.

V is TRBV4-2 and J is TRBJ2-1, with D tentatively TRBD1 (5 bases). Germline CDR1 and CDR2: LGHNA and YNFKEQ. The CDR3 spans 12 residues. Between the trimmed V and J ends, which lost 5 bases and 8 bases, there was a span of 10 bases. The CDR3 is CASSFQGDEQFF. Here the CDR3 DNA reads TGTGCCAGCAGCTTCCAGGGCGATGAGCAGTTCTTC.